The clone carrying this T cell receptor (beta chain) was seen a few times. What it binds is not known. Deletions cut 6 bases from V and 7 bases from J, with 27 bases between. CDR1 SNHLY and CDR2 FYNNEI come from the germline V gene. The CDR3 length is 18 residues. It was cDNA, reverse transcribed from extracted RNA, that served as the sequencing template. The repertoire was sequenced with immunoSEQ multiplex PCR; TCRdb's copy has only in-frame clones and lacks some. The sample holds a few hundred thousand clones, under 40% seen once. The entry originates in a study of CD8+ T cells in alopecia areata. As for the study in general: At a dose of 5 to 10 mg twice daily, oral tofacitinib was given to treated patients. The share of scalp area affected provided the severity score for treated patients. Whole-study results and caveats: Within the top 100, expanded CD8+ clones significantly decreased with tofacitinib, as did scalp clonality.

Regarding treatment: oral pan-JAK inhibitor, 5-10 mg twice daily. Alopecia areata patients provided lesional scalp punch biopsies and peripheral blood. The sequenced sample was CD4+ T cells sorted from blood, obtained at approximately week 30, from a patient treated with tofacitinib. This clonotype originated in a human donor with alopecia areata. The V call is TRBV2, the J call TRBJ1-4; D is uncertain. The DNA for the CDR3 is TGTGCCAGCAGAGCCCAACAGAGCGCAACGAAGCGGAGTGAAAAACTGTTTTTT. Encoded protein: CASRAQQSATKRSEKLFF.